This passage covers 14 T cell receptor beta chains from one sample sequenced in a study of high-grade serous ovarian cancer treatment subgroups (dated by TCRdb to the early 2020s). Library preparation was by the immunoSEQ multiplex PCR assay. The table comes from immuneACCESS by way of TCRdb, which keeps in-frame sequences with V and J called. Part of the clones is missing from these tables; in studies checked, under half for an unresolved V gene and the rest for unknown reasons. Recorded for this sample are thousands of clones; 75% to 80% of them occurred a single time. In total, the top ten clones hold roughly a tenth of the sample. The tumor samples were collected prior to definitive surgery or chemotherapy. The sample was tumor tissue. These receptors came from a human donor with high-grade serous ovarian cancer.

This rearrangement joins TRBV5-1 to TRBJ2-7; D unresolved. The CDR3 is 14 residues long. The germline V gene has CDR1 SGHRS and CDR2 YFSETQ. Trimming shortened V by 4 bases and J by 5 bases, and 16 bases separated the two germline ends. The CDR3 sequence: CASSGSGLGNEQYF. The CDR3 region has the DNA TGCGCCAGCAGCGGATCCGGGCTGGGAAACGAGCAGTACTTC.

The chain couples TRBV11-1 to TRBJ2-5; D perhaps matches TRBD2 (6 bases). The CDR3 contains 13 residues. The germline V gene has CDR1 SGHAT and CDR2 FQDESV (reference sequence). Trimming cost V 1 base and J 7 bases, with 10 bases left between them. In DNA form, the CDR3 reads TGTGCCAGCAGCTTAGATCTCGGGGGGACCCAGTACTTC. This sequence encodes CASSLDLGGTQYF. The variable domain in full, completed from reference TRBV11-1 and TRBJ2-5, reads EAEVAQSPRYKITEKSQAVAFWCDPISGHATLYWYRQILGQGPELLVQFQDESVVDDSQLPKDRFSAERLKGVDSTLKIQPAELGDSAMYLCASSLDLGGTQYFGPGTRLLVL.

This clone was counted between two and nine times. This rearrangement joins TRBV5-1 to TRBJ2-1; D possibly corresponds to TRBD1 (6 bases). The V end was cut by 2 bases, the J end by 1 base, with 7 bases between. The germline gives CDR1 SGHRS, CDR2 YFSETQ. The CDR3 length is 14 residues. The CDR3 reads CASSFQGSYNEQFF. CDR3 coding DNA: TGCGCCAGCAGCTTTCAGGGGTCCTACAATGAGCAGTTCTTC. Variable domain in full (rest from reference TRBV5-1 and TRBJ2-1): KAGVTQTPRYLIKTRGQQVTLSCSPISGHRSVSWYQQTPGQGLQFLFEYFSETQRNKGNFPGRFSGRQFSNSRSEMNVSTLELGDSALYLCASSFQGSYNEQFFGPGTRLTVL.

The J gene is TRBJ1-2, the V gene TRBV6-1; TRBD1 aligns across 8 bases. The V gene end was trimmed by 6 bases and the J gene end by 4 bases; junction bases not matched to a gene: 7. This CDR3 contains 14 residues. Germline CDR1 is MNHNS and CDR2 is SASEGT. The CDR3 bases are TGTGCCAGCAGGCAGGGGGCTCTTAGCTATGGCTACACCTTC. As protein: CASRQGALSYGYTF.

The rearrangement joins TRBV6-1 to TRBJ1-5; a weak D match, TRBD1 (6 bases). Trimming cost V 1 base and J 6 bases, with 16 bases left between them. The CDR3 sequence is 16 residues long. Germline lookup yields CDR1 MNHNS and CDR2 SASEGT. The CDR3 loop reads CASSEVTGIISQPQHF. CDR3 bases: TGTGCCAGCAGTGAAGTTACAGGGATCATTAGTCAGCCCCAGCATTTT.

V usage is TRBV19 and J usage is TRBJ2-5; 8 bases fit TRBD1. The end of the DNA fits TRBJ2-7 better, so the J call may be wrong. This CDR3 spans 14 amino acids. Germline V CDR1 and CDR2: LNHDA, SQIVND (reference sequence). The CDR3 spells CASSIGQGASEQYF. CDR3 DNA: TGTGCCAGTAGTATAGGGCAGGGGGCCAGCGAGCAGTACTTC.

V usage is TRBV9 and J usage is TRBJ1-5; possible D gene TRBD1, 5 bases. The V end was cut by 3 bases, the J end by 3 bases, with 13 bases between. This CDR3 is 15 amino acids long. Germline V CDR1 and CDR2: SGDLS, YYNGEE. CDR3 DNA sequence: TGTGCCAGCAGCGCCCGGGACGGCATCAATCAGCCCCAGCATTTT. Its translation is CASSARDGINQPQHF.

The CDR3 is CASSSYNEQFF. CDR3 nucleotides: TGTGCCAGCAGTTCTTACAATGAGCAGTTCTTC. The chain has TRBV28 and TRBJ2-1; D is unclear. The CDR3 sequence is 11 residues long. CDR1 is MDHEN, CDR2 SYDVKM, per germline. Between the trimmed V and J ends, which lost 4 bases and 4 bases, there was a span of 2 bases.

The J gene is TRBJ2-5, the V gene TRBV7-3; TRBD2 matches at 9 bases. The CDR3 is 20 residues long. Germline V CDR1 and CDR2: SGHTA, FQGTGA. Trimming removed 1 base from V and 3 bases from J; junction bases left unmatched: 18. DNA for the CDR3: TGTGCCAGCAGCTTAAATATTGGAATCGTTCGGCGGGAGGGAGAAGAGACCCAGTACTTC. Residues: CASSLNIGIVRREGEETQYF.

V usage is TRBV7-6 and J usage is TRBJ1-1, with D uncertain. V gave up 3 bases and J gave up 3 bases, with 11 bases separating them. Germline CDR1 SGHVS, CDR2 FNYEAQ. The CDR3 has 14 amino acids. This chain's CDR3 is CASSFPAGDTEAFF. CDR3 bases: TGTGCCAGCAGCTTCCCTGCTGGAGACACTGAAGCTTTCTTT.

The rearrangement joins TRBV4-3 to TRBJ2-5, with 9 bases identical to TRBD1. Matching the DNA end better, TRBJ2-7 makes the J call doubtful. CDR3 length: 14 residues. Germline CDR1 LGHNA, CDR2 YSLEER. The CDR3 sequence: CASSQGQGNYEQYF. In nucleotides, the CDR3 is TGCGCCAGCAGCCAGGGACAGGGCAACTACGAGCAGTACTTC.

CDR3 DNA: TGTGCCAGCGGTGTGGGCTTAAGGACCGGGGAGCTGTTTTTT. Protein product: CASGVGLRTGELFF. The rearrangement links TRBV28 to TRBJ2-2; no reliable D call. V was pared by 8 bases and J by 5 bases, with 15 bases between. CDR1 is MDHEN, CDR2 SYDVKM, per germline. The CDR3 is made up of 14 amino acids.

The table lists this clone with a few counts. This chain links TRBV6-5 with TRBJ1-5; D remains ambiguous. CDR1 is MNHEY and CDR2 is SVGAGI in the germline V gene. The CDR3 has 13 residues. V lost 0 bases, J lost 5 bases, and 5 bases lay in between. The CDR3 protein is CASSYSVDQPQHF. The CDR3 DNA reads TGTGCCAGCAGTTACTCCGTGGATCAGCCCCAGCATTTT.

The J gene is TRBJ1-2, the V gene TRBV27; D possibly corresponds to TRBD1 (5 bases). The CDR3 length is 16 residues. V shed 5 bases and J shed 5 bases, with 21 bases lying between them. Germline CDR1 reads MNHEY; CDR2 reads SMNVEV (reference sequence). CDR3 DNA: TGTGCCAGCAGTCCCGTCGGGGGGGTAGGGATATATGGCTACACCTTC. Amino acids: CASSPVGGVGIYGYTF.